This T cell receptor (beta chain) was identified during a study of CD8+ T cells in alopecia areata. Treatment in this sample: oral pan-JAK inhibitor, 5-10 mg twice daily. RNA was isolated and reverse transcribed to cDNA, the sequencing template. Assay used: immunoSEQ multiplex PCR; TCRdb lists only in-frame clones, some missing. The data hold approximately 210,000 clones, with roughly two fifths observed a single time. This TCR was sampled from a human donor with alopecia areata. The sample here was CD4+ T cells sorted from blood, taken at roughly week 38, from a patient treated with tofacitinib.

Written as DNA, the CDR3 is TGTGCCAGCAGCCAGGGCGGGATCGAGCAGTTCTTC. This gives the protein CASSQGGIEQFF. The chain joins TRBV14 to TRBJ2-1, with a tentative D call TRBD2 (6 bases). The CDR3 extends over 12 amino acids. Deletions cut 3 bases from V and 10 bases from J, with 10 bases between. Germline V gene lookup returns CDR1 SGHDN and CDR2 FVKESK. The full variable domain, its missing parts supplied by reference TRBV14 and TRBJ2-1, is EAGVTQFPSHSVIEKGQTVTLRCDPISGHDNLYWYRRVMGKEIKFLLHFVKESKQDESGMPNNRFLAERTGGTYSTLKVQPAELEDSGVYFCASSQGGIEQFFGPGTRLTVL.